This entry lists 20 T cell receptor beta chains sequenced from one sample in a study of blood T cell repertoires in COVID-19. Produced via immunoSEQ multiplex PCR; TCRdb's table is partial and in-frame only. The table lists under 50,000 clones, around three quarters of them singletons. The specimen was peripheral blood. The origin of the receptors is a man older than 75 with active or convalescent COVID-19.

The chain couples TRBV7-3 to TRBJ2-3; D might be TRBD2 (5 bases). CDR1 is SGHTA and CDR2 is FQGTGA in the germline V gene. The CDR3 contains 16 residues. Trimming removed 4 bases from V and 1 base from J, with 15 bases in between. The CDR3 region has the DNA TGTGCCAGCAGCTCTACTCGGGGTGTTGGCACAGATACGCAGTATTTT. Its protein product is CASSSTRGVGTDTQYF.

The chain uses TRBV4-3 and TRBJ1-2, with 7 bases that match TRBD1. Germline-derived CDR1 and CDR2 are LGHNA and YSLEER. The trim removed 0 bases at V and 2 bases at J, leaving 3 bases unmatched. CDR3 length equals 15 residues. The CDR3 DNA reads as TGCGCCAGCAGCCAAGAGGGGACAGTCAACTATGGCTACACCTTC. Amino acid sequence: CASSQEGTVNYGYTF.

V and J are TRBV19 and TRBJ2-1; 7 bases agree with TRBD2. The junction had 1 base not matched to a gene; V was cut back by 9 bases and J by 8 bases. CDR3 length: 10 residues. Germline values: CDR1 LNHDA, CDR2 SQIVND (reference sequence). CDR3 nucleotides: TGTGCCAGCGGGGGGTATGAGCAGTTCTTC. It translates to CASGGYEQFF.

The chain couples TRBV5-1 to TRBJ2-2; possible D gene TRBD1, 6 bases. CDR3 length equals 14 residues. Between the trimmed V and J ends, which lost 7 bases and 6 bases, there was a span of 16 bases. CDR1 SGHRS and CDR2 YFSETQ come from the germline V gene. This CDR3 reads CASGQGSFAGELFF. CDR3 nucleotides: TGCGCCAGCGGCCAGGGGTCGTTCGCCGGGGAGCTGTTTTTT.

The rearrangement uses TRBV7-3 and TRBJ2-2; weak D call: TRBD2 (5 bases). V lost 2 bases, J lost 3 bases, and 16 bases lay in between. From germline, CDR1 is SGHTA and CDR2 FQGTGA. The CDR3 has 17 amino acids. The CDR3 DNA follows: TGTGCCAGCAGCTTAGAGTTCGAGGGTTCGGACACCGGGGAGCTGTTTTTT. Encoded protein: CASSLEFEGSDTGELFF.

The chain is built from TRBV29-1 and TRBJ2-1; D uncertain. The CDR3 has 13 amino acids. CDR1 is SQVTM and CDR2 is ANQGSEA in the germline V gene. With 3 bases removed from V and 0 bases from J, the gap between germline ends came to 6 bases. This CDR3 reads CSVDRSSYNEQFF. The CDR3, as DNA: TGCAGCGTTGACCGGAGCTCCTACAATGAGCAGTTCTTC.

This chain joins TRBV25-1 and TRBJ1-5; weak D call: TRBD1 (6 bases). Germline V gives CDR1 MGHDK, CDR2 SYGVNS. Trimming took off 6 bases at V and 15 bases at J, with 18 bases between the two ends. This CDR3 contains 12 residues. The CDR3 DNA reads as TGTGCCAGCAGGTCCACGACAGGTCATCCGCATTTT. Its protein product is CASRSTTGHPHF.

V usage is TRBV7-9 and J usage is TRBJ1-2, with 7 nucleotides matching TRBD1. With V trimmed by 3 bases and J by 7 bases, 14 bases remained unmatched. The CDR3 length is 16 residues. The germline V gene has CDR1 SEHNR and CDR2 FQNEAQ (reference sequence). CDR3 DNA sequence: TGTGCCAGCAGCTTGGGAGAGGGGGCGCGATCCGGTGGCTACACCTTC. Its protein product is CASSLGEGARSGGYTF.

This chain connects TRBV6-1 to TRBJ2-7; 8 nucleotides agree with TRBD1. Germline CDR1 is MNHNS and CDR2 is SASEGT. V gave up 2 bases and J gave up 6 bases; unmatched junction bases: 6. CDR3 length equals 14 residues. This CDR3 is CASSESPGQGEQYF. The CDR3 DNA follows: TGTGCCAGCAGTGAAAGCCCTGGACAGGGCGAGCAGTACTTC.

The DNA for the CDR3 is TGTGCCAGCAGCTTAGGAGGGACAGTTAATTCACCCCTCCACTTT. It specifies CASSLGGTVNSPLHF. The chain uses TRBV7-2 and TRBJ1-6; TRBD1 matches 7 bases. The germline CDR1 and CDR2 sequences are SGHTA and FQGNSA. The CDR3 length is 15 residues. J was trimmed by 6 bases and V by 1 base; bases with no gene match: 3.

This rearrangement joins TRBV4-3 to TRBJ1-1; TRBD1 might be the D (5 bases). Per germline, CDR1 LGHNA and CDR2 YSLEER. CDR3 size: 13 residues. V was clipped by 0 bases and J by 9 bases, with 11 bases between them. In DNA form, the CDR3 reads TGCGCCAGCAGCCAAGATCTGCGGGGCCAAGCTTTCTTT. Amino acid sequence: CASSQDLRGQAFF.

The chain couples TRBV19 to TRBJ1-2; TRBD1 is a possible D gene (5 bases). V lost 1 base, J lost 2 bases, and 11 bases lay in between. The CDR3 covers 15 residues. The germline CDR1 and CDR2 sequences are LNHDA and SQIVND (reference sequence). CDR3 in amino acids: CASSIVVKGNYGYTF. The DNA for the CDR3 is TGTGCCAGTAGTATAGTGGTGAAGGGGAACTATGGCTACACCTTC.

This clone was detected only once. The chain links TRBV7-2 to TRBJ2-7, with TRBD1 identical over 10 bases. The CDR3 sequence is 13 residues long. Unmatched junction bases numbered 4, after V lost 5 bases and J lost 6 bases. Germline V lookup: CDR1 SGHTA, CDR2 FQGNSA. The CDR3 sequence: CASSPRDRGEQYF. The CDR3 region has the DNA TGTGCCAGCAGCCCCAGGGACAGGGGCGAGCAGTACTTC.

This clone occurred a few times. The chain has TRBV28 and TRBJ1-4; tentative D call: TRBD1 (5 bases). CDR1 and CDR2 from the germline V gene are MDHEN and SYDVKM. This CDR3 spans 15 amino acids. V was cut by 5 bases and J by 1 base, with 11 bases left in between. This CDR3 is CASSKPGGTNEKLFF. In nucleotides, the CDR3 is TGTGCCAGCAGTAAACCGGGGGGAACTAATGAAAAACTGTTTTTT.

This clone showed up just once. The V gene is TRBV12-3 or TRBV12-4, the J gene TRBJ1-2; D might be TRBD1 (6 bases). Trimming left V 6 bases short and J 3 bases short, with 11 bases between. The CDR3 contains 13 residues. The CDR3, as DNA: TGTGCCAGCAGCCTCAGACAGGACTATGGCTACACCTTC. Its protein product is CASSLRQDYGYTF.

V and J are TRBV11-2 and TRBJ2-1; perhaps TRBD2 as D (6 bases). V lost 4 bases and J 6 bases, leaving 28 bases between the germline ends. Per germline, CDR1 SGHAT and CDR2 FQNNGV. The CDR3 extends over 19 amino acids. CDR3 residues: CASSSLWLAARPTPNEQFF. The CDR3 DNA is TGTGCCAGCAGCTCGCTATGGTTAGCGGCGCGACCCACCCCCAATGAGCAGTTCTTC.

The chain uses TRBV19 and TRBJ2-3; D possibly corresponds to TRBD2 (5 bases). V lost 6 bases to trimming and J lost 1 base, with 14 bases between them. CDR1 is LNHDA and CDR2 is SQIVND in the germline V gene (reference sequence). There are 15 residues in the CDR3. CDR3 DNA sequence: TGTGCCAGTAGGGTGGGTGACGGGGGCACAGATACGCAGTATTTT. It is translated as CASRVGDGGTDTQYF.

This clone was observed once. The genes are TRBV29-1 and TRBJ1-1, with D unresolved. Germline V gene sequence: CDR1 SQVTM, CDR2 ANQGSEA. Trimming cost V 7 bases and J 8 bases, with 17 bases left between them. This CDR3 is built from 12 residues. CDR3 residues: CSAPSDEGEAFF. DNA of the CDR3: TGCAGCGCCCCCTCAGACGAGGGAGAAGCTTTCTTT.

The CDR3: CASSLRTGAHEKLFF. The CDR3 DNA reads TGTGCCAGCAGCTTACGGACAGGGGCACATGAAAAACTGTTTTTT. The chain joins TRBV7-2 to TRBJ1-4; 9 bases match TRBD1. Germline CDR1 and CDR2: SGHTA and FQGNSA. This CDR3 spans 15 amino acids. The V segment lost 2 bases and the J segment 6 bases; nucleotides outside the gene matches: 4.

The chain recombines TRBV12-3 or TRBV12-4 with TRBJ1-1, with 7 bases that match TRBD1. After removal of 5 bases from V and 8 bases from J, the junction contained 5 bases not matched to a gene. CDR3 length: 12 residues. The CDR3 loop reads CASSPGTAEAFF. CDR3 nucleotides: TGTGCCAGCAGTCCGGGGACAGCCGAAGCTTTCTTT.